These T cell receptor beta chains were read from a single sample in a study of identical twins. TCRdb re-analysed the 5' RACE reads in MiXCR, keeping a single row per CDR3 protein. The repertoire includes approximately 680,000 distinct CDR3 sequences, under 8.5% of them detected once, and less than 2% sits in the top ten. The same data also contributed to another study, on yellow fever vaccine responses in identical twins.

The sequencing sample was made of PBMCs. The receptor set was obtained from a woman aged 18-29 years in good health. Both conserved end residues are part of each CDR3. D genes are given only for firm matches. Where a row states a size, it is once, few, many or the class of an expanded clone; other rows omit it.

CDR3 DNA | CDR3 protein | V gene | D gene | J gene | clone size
TGTGCCAGCAGTGCGGGACACCACTATGGCTACACCTTC | CASSAGHHYGYTF | TRBV7-9 | - | TRBJ1-2 | many
TGCAGTGCTAGCGAATCCAGGGTTTCGGCTGAAGCTTTCTTT | CSASESRVSAEAFF | TRBV20-1 | - | TRBJ1-1 | many
TGCAGTGCTGAAATTTCGACTAGCGGGAGAAATGAGCAGTTCTTC | CSAEISTSGRNEQFF | TRBV20-1 | TRBD2 | TRBJ2-1 | few
TGTGCCAGCAGCTTAAGGGAGGGAGATACGCAGTATTTT | CASSLREGDTQYF | TRBV7-3 | TRBD2 | TRBJ2-3 | many
TGTGCCAGCAGCCCAGGGGGGAGATCCTCTGGAAACACCATATATTTT | CASSPGGRSSGNTIYF | TRBV11-3 | TRBD1 | TRBJ1-3 | few
TGTGCCAGCAGTTTAAGGGGTGGGGAAAAACTGTTTTTT | CASSLRGGEKLFF | TRBV7-2 | - | TRBJ1-4 | many
TGTGCCAGCAGCCGCCTCCCGGGACAGTTAACAGATACGCAGTATTTT | CASSRLPGQLTDTQYF | TRBV7-2 | TRBD1 | TRBJ2-3 | many
TGTGCCAGCAGCTTATCGGCGCTCCTCCAAGAGACCCAGTACTTC | CASSLSALLQETQYF | TRBV7-9 | - | TRBJ2-5 | many
TGCGCCAGCAGCAGAACGACAGGGGGATCCTACAATGAGCAGTTCTTC | CASSRTTGGSYNEQFF | TRBV5-1 | TRBD1 | TRBJ2-1 | many
TGTGCCAGCAGCTTAGCCAGGGGTAATCAGCCCCAGCATTTT | CASSLARGNQPQHF | TRBV11-2 | - | TRBJ1-5 | many
TGTGCCAGCAGCATTAGCGGGGCTATAGATACGCAGTATTTT | CASSISGAIDTQYF | TRBV11-2 | TRBD2 | TRBJ2-3 | few
TGTGCCAGCAGTATCGACAGGGTGGGGGCAGAGACCCAGTACTTC | CASSIDRVGAETQYF | TRBV28 | TRBD1 | TRBJ2-5 | -
TGTGCCAGCATGGGGCGACAGATGAACACTGAAGCTTTCTTT | CASMGRQMNTEAFF | TRBV6-1 | - | TRBJ1-1 | few
TGTGCCACAAGGGAAGCGGGAGGGCCTGGGACCCAGTACTTC | CATREAGGPGTQYF | TRBV12-3/TRBV12-4 | TRBD2 | TRBJ2-5 | -
TGTGCCAGCTCACCCGCAAGGTTCATTACCGGGGCCAACGTCCTGACTTTC | CASSPARFITGANVLTF | TRBV18 | - | TRBJ2-6 | -
TGTGCCAGCAGCTTAGGGTTGCAGGGAGGAGACAAAAACATTCAGTACTTC | CASSLGLQGGDKNIQYF | TRBV11-3 | - | TRBJ2-4 | few
TGCAGCGTCCCGGAAGGGCCAACCGCGGATACGCAGTATTTT | CSVPEGPTADTQYF | TRBV29-1 | - | TRBJ2-3 | -
TGCGCCAGCAGCTTGATGACTAGCGGCCAAGAGCAGTTCTTC | CASSLMTSGQEQFF | TRBV5-1 | TRBD2 | TRBJ2-1 | -
TGTGCCAGCAGTCGACAGGGGGCTCCTGGCTACACCTTC | CASSRQGAPGYTF | TRBV6-1 | TRBD1 | TRBJ1-2 | -
TGTGCCAGCAGTTTTCGGGGAAACAATCAGCCCCAGCATTTT | CASSFRGNNQPQHF | TRBV28 | - | TRBJ1-5 | -
TGCAGTGCGGTTTTATCCAGCAACTATGGCTACACCTTC | CSAVLSSNYGYTF | TRBV20-1 | - | TRBJ1-2 | few
TGTGCCAGCAGCCAAGATCAGGGGGCAGTAGCTTTCTTT | CASSQDQGAVAFF | TRBV4-2 | TRBD1 | TRBJ1-1 | many
TGTGCCACCACCGACTATCAGAGCGGGGATACGCAGTATTTT | CATTDYQSGDTQYF | TRBV10-3 | - | TRBJ2-3 | few
TGCAGTGCTAGAGAGGGGGGAGGGAAGACCGGGGAGCTGTTTTTT | CSAREGGGKTGELFF | TRBV20-1 | TRBD2 | TRBJ2-2 | -
TGTGCCAGCAGCTTCAGACAGGGGAGCACCGGGGAGCTGTTTTTT | CASSFRQGSTGELFF | TRBV11-2 | TRBD1 | TRBJ2-2 | few
TGTGCCAGCAGCCGACTAAACCCGGGACTAGGGACCGGGGAGCTGTTTTTT | CASSRLNPGLGTGELFF | TRBV6-1 | TRBD2 | TRBJ2-2 | -
TGTGCCAGCAGTTTCTCGGGCGAGAACACTGAAGCTTTCTTT | CASSFSGENTEAFF | TRBV12-3/TRBV12-4 | - | TRBJ1-1 | many
TGCAGTGCGACTCGCGCAGATACGCAGTATTTT | CSATRADTQYF | TRBV20-1 | - | TRBJ2-3 | -
TGTGCCACCAGCAGAGATAGGCAGGGAAGTACGCAGTATTTT | CATSRDRQGSTQYF | TRBV15 | - | TRBJ2-3 | -
TGTGCCAGCAGTTGGTTAGCGGGAGCACCTTTCTACGGGCAGTACTTC | CASSWLAGAPFYGQYF | TRBV27 | TRBD2 | TRBJ2-7 | -
TGTGCCAGCAGTTACGGTAGAGGGGGCCCCTATGGCTACACCTTC | CASSYGRGGPYGYTF | TRBV6-5 | TRBD1 | TRBJ1-2 | -
TGCGCCAGCAGCGAAACAGGGGCCAGGAACACTGAAGCTTTCTTT | CASSETGARNTEAFF | TRBV5-1 | TRBD1 | TRBJ1-1 | few
TGTGCCAGCAGCTTAGCAAACACAGAAGAGACCCAGTACTTC | CASSLANTEETQYF | TRBV7-9 | - | TRBJ2-5 | -
TGTGCCATCAGTGAGTCATCGGGACAGGGTTACGAGCAGTACTTC | CAISESSGQGYEQYF | TRBV10-3 | TRBD1 | TRBJ2-7 | few
TGTGCCAGCCAAACTAGCGGGAGTCCCTACGAGCAGTACTTC | CASQTSGSPYEQYF | TRBV10-3 | TRBD2 | TRBJ2-7 | many
TGTGCCAGCAGCGCCTGGACAGGGTTGAATGAGCAGTTCTTC | CASSAWTGLNEQFF | TRBV9 | TRBD1 | TRBJ2-1 | -
TGTGCCAGCAGCCCCCGTCAACAGGGGAGAATTTCACCCCTCCACTTT | CASSPRQQGRISPLHF | TRBV11-2 | TRBD1 | TRBJ1-6 | -
TGCAGTACCCCCTCGGTCCAGCGGAGCTACAATGAGCAGTTCTTC | CSTPSVQRSYNEQFF | TRBV20-1 | - | TRBJ2-1 | many
TGCGCCAGCAGCTTGACAGGCTCCCCGTCCAAAGCTTTCTTT | CASSLTGSPSKAFF | TRBV5-1 | - | TRBJ1-1 | few
TGTGCCAGCAGTTTAGAGGGCAGCCGCACAGATACGCAGTATTTT | CASSLEGSRTDTQYF | TRBV12-3/TRBV12-4 | - | TRBJ2-3 | few
TGTGCCAGCAGCACAGGGGGTCTTGAAAAACTGTTTTTT | CASSTGGLEKLFF | TRBV7-9 | TRBD1 | TRBJ1-4 | many
TGTGCCAGTAGTATATTGCCTAGCGGGAAGGAGACCCAGTACTTC | CASSILPSGKETQYF | TRBV19 | TRBD2 | TRBJ2-5 | -
TGTGCCAGCAGCGCCAGGAGAGGAAATGAGCAGTTCTTC | CASSARRGNEQFF | TRBV9 | - | TRBJ2-1 | many
TGTGCCAGCAGCGTGACCGGGACAGGTTATGGCAATGAGCAGTTCTTC | CASSVTGTGYGNEQFF | TRBV5-5 | TRBD1 | TRBJ2-1 | few
TGCAGTGCTAGACGACTAGCGGGGGTTCAAGAGACCCAGTACTTC | CSARRLAGVQETQYF | TRBV20-1 | TRBD2 | TRBJ2-5 | many
TGTGCCAGCAGTAGGGCAGGGGGCGCCTATAACTATGGCTACACCTTC | CASSRAGGAYNYGYTF | TRBV27 | TRBD1 | TRBJ1-2 | few
TGTGCCATCAGTGAACTTGCGGGGGAGGGGCCATGTTTCTTC | CAISELAGEGPCFF | TRBV10-3 | TRBD2 | TRBJ2-1 | few
TGTGCCAGCAGCCTCCCAGGAAGCCTGGAGACCCAGTACTTC | CASSLPGSLETQYF | TRBV3-1 | - | TRBJ2-5 | -
TGTGCCAGCAGCCAAGGGACGCGGGCTTTCTTT | CASSQGTRAFF | TRBV3-1 | - | TRBJ1-1 | many
TGTGCCATCAGTGAGCCAGACAGGGCTAAGTTCTTC | CAISEPDRAKFF | TRBV10-3 | TRBD1 | TRBJ2-1 | -